This T cell receptor beta chain emerged from a study of identical twins (TCRdb year 2016). Describing the broader study: To test whether fetal clonotypes persist, this study deep-sequenced TCR alpha and beta repertoires from monozygotic twins, from unrelated adults of various ages, and from cord blood. To rule out contamination, the twin experiments were replicated at different times with different library preparation protocols. The full study reports these points: Abundant cord blood beta clonotypes had fewer insertions, young adult naive repertoires showed a similar but weaker trend, and memory repertoires showed no such trend. Compared with coincidental sharing between unrelated individuals, an excess of low generation-probability sequences was observed among out-of-frame TCR alpha sequences shared between twins. Because the same donors could not be followed over many years, the conclusions relied on cross-sectional statistical analysis. Invariant T cells such as MAIT and iNKT could partly confound zero-insertion analyses, although diverse VJ usage argued against such confounding for most clonotypes. In monozygotic twins, recombination models systematically underestimated out-of-frame TCR alpha sharing, but the models matched the sharing seen between unrelated individuals. The excess sharing between twins in beta out-of-frame sequences was weaker because fewer shared sequences reduced the signal-to-noise ratio.

Details on this clonotype: Its antigen target is currently unknown. Per-base quality was not reported, and no clone a single base away is much larger than it.

Libraries were made using 5' RACE. Sequenced using an Illumina HiSeq 2000. A universal primer binding site was added through template switching, and the final cDNA carried a unique molecular identifier so that TCR cDNA molecules could be counted accurately. Specific primers in the conserved constant-segment region were used to synthesize first-strand cDNA for the TCR alpha and beta chains. To control for contamination, every cDNA library was double barcoded, receiving both a SMART-Mk sample barcode and Illumina barcodes. TruSeq adapter sequences, together with Illumina sample barcodes, were added in two successive PCR steps. TCR alpha and beta cDNA libraries were sequenced on the Illumina HiSeq platform with custom primers. As for the original processing: MiGEC processed the raw reads to extract unique molecular identifiers, while MiXCR was used to determine the CDR3 positions. Recombination models were inferred per individual with the repgenHMM and IGoR tools using an EM algorithm. The tcR package in R was used for shared clonotype analysis, with sharing normalized by the product of cloneset sizes. Out-of-frame nonproductive sequences were analyzed to study raw recombination free of thymic and clonal selection effects. The public reads were reprocessed in TCRdb via fastp at Q25 and MiXCR, keeping in-frame beta chains. Rows merge per CDR3 protein into single entries with the most common DNA and genes. TCRdb assigned the V and J calls; the authors' analysis was not used. Across this sample there are approximately 500,000 distinct CDR3 sequences, with approximately 24% seen only once. Of the sample, about 2.9% is held by the ten largest clones.

Every donor was a healthy Caucasian. Three pairs of female monozygotic twins, all aged about 18 to 30 years, were included in the twin cohort. Positive isolation kits from Invitrogen were used to isolate CD4+ and CD8+ T cell populations. Unmatched junction bases come to 8, with V trimmed by 5 bases and J by 8 bases. The CDR3 numbers 14 residues from cysteine through phenylalanine. Just the 42-base CDR3 DNA is kept, in frame starting at base 1. Looking up the germline V gene yields CDR1 SGHVS and CDR2 FQNEAQ. In addition, the sample was reused for a study of T cells expressing NK-cell markers. As described in the second report: TCR beta-chain repertoires were profiled in sorted CD3+CD56+NKG2C+, CD3+CD56+NKG2C- and CD3+CD56-NKG2C+ T-cell subsets from several donors. Seven of the eight sequenced donors were HCMV-seropositive and one was HCMV-seronegative. In several experiments an anti-gammadeltaTCR antibody was added to restrict sorting to alphabetaTCR-expressing T cells. For 6 or 7 donors, the dominant CD3+CD56+NKG2C+ clonotypes were among the top 10 CD8+ clonotypes and accounted for about 1.0-8% of CD8+ T cells. Those dominant clonotypes were again the most abundant among CD3+CD56-NKG2C+ cells in a few donors, at roughly 25-65%. Whether the expanded NKG2C-expressing T cell clones were specific for HCMV antigens remained unclear. The study sequenced eight donors, all healthy volunteers chosen at random: three men and five women. To determine HCMV serostatus, a commercial ELISA kit was used to detect HCMV-specific IgG in serum. MIGEC handled demultiplexing of the reads and grouping by UMI, while MiTCR was used to assemble and quantify clonotypes. Only TCR cDNA sequences supported by at least two reads were kept to exclude erroneous sequences. The tcR package was used for downstream repertoire analysis, and clonotypes were matched across fractions by CDR3 nucleotide sequence plus V segment. VDJmatch was used to annotate antigen specificity against VDJdb, with one amino acid substitution in CDR3 allowed.

Sequencing was done on a sample of CD4+ T cells sorted from blood. The origin of this receptor is a woman between 18 and 30 years old in good health. The V and J segments used are TRBV7-8 and TRBJ2-1; 8 middle bases align to TRBD2. The DNA reads as follows: TGTGCCAGCAGCGAGGGACTAGGAGGCGATGAGCAGTTCTTC. This sequence encodes CASSEGLGGDEQFF.